These T cell receptor beta chains were read from a single sample in a study of blood T cells in healthy people across ages. TCRdb used MiXCR to reprocess the 5' RACE reads, holding one entry per CDR3 protein. The sample holds under 1 million distinct CDR3 sequences; around 45% are singletons and the top ten take around 18%. The sample was blood. The receptors were gathered from a man aged 60 to 69 in good health. CDR3s include the opening cysteine and the closing phenylalanine or tryptophan. D genes are given only for firm matches. Not all rows give a size; the values are once, few, many and, for expanded clones, a class.

J	size	V	D	DNA	CDR3
TRBJ2-7	NA	TRBV2	NA	TGTGCCAGCAGTGAAAGACCCAGCGAATACTCCTACGAGCAGTACTTC	CASSERPSEYSYEQYF
TRBJ2-7	NA	TRBV20-1	NA	TGCAGTGCTTTAGCGGGGACAGAGCCCACCTACGAGCAGTACTTC	CSALAGTEPTYEQYF
TRBJ1-1	NA	TRBV6-1	TRBD1	TGTGCCAGCAGGGGGACAGAGCGAGAAGCTTTCTTT	CASRGTEREAFF
TRBJ1-4	few	TRBV9	TRBD1	TGTGCCAGCAGCTTGACAGGGGAGGGTGAAAAACTGTTTTTT	CASSLTGEGEKLFF
TRBJ1-2	NA	TRBV6-1	NA	TGTGCCAGCAGTGCCATCACGGCCCGACAGGCGGGGAATGGCTACACCTTC	CASSAITARQAGNGYTF
TRBJ2-1	few	TRBV9	NA	TGTGCCAGCAGCGTAGTAGAGGGTGAGCAGTTCTTC	CASSVVEGEQFF
TRBJ1-3	once	TRBV6-2/TRBV6-3	NA	TGTGCCAGCTTATCGACAGACCGAAACACCATATATTTT	CASLSTDRNTIYF
TRBJ1-5	few	TRBV5-1	NA	TGCGCCAGCAGCGCCGGGGGTGGCAATCAGCCCCAGCATTTT	CASSAGGGNQPQHF
TRBJ2-7	NA	TRBV29-1	NA	TGCAGCGTTGCCAGCAAGGATAGCTCCTACGAGCAGTACTTC	CSVASKDSSYEQYF
TRBJ2-7	few	TRBV7-2	TRBD2	TGTGCCAGCAGCTTGAGGAGCGGGGGGCCAACCTACGAGCAGTACTTC	CASSLRSGGPTYEQYF
TRBJ1-5	few	TRBV20-1	NA	TGCAGTGCTTCAGGGGATCAGCCCCAGCATTTT	CSASGDQPQHF